Below, 15 T cell receptor beta chains from the same sample are listed, as sequenced in a study of blood T cell repertoires in COVID-19. Repertoires were generated with immunoSEQ multiplex PCR, while TCRdb's copy carries only in-frame clones and drops some. Here the sample spans about 220,000 clones, about 80% being singletons. The material sequenced was PBMCs or T cells enriched from blood (not recorded which). These receptors came from a woman between 50 and 59 years old who had been exposed to COVID-19.

The rearrangement joins TRBV5-6 to TRBJ1-5, with D unclear. The V gene lost 2 bases and the J gene lost 8 bases, with 11 bases spanning the gap. The CDR3 has 13 amino acids. The germline CDR1 and CDR2 sequences are SGHDT and YYEEEE. The CDR3 sequence: CASSFGVAEPQHF. The CDR3 DNA reads TGTGCCAGCAGCTTCGGGGTTGCGGAGCCCCAGCATTTT.

The rearrangement links TRBV30 to TRBJ2-1; D is perhaps TRBD2 (6 bases). The germline CDR1 and CDR2 sequences are GTSNPN and SVGIG (reference sequence). The CDR3 covers 15 residues. V dropped 3 bases and J dropped 9 bases, with 21 bases sitting between them. CDR3 amino acids: CAWSWLAPSMGEQFF. In DNA, the CDR3 is TGTGCCTGGAGCTGGCTAGCGCCTTCCATGGGTGAGCAGTTCTTC.

The J gene is TRBJ2-5, the V gene TRBV5-1; TRBD2 matches 9 bases. The CDR3 runs 14 residues. Germline V lookup: CDR1 SGHRS, CDR2 YFSETQ. V was pared by 6 bases and J by 5 bases, with 8 bases of the junction left unmatched. CDR3 amino acids: CASKEAGGWETQYF. DNA for the CDR3: TGCGCCAGCAAGGAAGCGGGGGGCTGGGAGACCCAGTACTTC.

The chain couples TRBV19 to TRBJ1-1, with D possibly being TRBD1 (5 bases). The V end lost 5 bases, the J end lost 4 bases, and 17 bases lay between the germline ends. Per the germline V gene, CDR1 is LNHDA and CDR2 is SQIVND (reference sequence). The length of the CDR3 is 15 residues. DNA of the CDR3: TGTGCCAGTAGTCCAAAACGGGGGGGGAGCACTGAAGCTTTCTTT. Amino acids: CASSPKRGGSTEAFF.

This clone was detected only a few times. CDR3 amino acids: CASSELAGVGTQYF. The CDR3 DNA follows: TGCGCCAGCAGTGAACTAGCGGGGGTGGGGACCCAGTACTTC. The genes are TRBV10-2 and TRBJ2-5, with 11 bases identical to TRBD2. In germline, CDR1 is WSHSY, CDR2 SAAADI. CDR3 size: 14 residues. The V gene end was trimmed by 3 bases and the J gene end by 7 bases; junction bases not matched to a gene: 4.

The chain is built from TRBV2 and TRBJ1-1; a possible D gene is TRBD1 (6 bases). Germline-derived CDR1 and CDR2 are SNHLY and FYNNEI. V was cut by 7 bases and J by 5 bases, with 17 bases left in between. The CDR3 totals 14 residues. CDR3 sequence reads: CASKGDRFGTEAFF. The CDR3, as DNA: TGTGCCAGCAAGGGCGACAGGTTTGGGACTGAAGCTTTCTTT.

This clone occurred a few times. The V gene is TRBV3-1 (or the pseudogene TRBV3-2), the J gene TRBJ2-2; 8 bases line up with TRBD1. The CDR3 is made up of 16 amino acids. Germline CDR1 reads LGHDT; CDR2 reads YNNKEL (reference sequence). V lost 4 bases to trimming and J lost 4 bases; unmatched junction nucleotides: 8. DNA of the CDR3: TGTGCCAGCAGCCTCCGGGACAGGCCTTTCACCGGGGAGCTGTTTTTT. Its protein is CASSLRDRPFTGELFF.

The chain links TRBV5-6 to TRBJ2-2; no clear D. The germline V and J ends were trimmed by 1 base and 7 bases, with 11 bases remaining between them. The CDR3 extends over 14 amino acids. The germline CDR1 and CDR2 sequences are SGHDT and YYEEEE. In DNA, the CDR3 is TGTGCCAGCAGCTTGAACGGTGAAGTCGGGGAGCTGTTTTTT. It specifies CASSLNGEVGELFF.

This chain joins TRBV9 and TRBJ1-5; possibly TRBD1 for D (6 bases). The CDR3 has 15 residues. CDR1 SGDLS and CDR2 YYNGEE come from the germline V gene. V was shortened by 4 bases and J by 4 bases, with 15 bases between the two germline ends. The CDR3 here is CASSFGGAGNQPQHF. The DNA of the CDR3 is TGTGCCAGCAGCTTCGGGGGGGCAGGGAATCAGCCCCAGCATTTT.

The chain uses TRBV3-1 (or the pseudogene TRBV3-2) and TRBJ1-1; possibly TRBD1 for D (6 bases). Deletions cut 6 bases from V and 5 bases from J, with 10 bases between. Germline V CDR1 and CDR2: LGHDT, YNNKEL (reference sequence). The CDR3 totals 12 residues. The CDR3 DNA reads TGTGCCAGCAGAGGGGGAGGGACTGAAGCTTTCTTT. Protein: CASRGGGTEAFF.

The V and J genes are TRBV5-6 and TRBJ1-3, with 7 bases aligning to TRBD1. The CDR3 is made up of 16 amino acids. V was pared by 0 bases and J by 0 bases, with 3 bases of the junction left unmatched. The germline gives CDR1 SGHDT, CDR2 YYEEEE. The CDR3 coding sequence is TGTGCCAGCAGCTTGGGACAGGGAGCCTCTGGAAACACCATATATTTT. Amino acids: CASSLGQGASGNTIYF.

The gene calls are TRBV30 and TRBJ1-5, with D possibly TRBD1 on 6 matching bases. Germline V gene data show CDR1 as GTSNPN and CDR2 as SVGIG (reference sequence). V was pared by 3 bases and J by 6 bases, with 9 bases between. This CDR3 spans 12 amino acids. The CDR3 bases are TGTGCCTGGAGCCAGGGGAGTCAGCCCCAGCATTTT. It codes for CAWSQGSQPQHF.

The rearrangement uses TRBV28 and TRBJ1-2, with TRBD1 matching over 7 bases. This CDR3 comprises 13 residues. Unmatched junction bases numbered 3, after V lost 1 base and J lost 7 bases. Germline V gene data show CDR1 as MDHEN and CDR2 as SYDVKM. The CDR3 protein is CASSLLRTGGYTF. The CDR3 bases are TGTGCCAGCAGTTTATTACGGACAGGTGGCTACACCTTC.

The CDR3 here is CARSFDSGTGWKPQHF. In DNA, the CDR3 is TGTGCCAGAAGCTTTGATTCTGGGACAGGATGGAAGCCCCAGCATTTT. The gene calls are TRBV5-3 and TRBJ1-5; 8 nucleotides align to TRBD1. TRBV5-3 carries the ORF label, with uncertain function. The CDR3 totals 16 residues. V shed 2 bases and J 8 bases; nucleotides not matched to a gene: 12.

The chain carries TRBV24-1 and TRBJ2-3, with D uncertain. The length of the CDR3 is 16 residues. Looked up from germline, CDR1 is KGHDR and CDR2 is SFDVKD. V was pared by 3 bases and J by 0 bases, with 12 bases between. CDR3 coding DNA: TGTGCCACCAGTGATCCCCACAGAGATAGCACAGATACGCAGTATTTT. The encoded protein is CATSDPHRDSTDTQYF.